This T cell receptor beta chain was profiled in a study of T cell responses to AZD1222 COVID-19 vaccine. This table comes from immunoSEQ multiplex PCR, and its TCRdb copy is limited to in-frame clones, with some not included. The sample carries under 150,000 clones, around 89% recorded once. Broader study findings: Samples come after the peak T cell response, not at day 14.

The CDR3 spans 16 residues. Germline loops: CDR1 MNHEY, CDR2 SVGAGI. V shed 0 bases and J 7 bases; nucleotides not matched to a gene: 6. Points on this clone: What it binds is not known.

This rearrangement joins TRBV6-5 to TRBJ2-3; 11 nucleotides align to TRBD1. The TCR originated in an adult in good health. Here the sequenced sample was peripheral blood, taken on day 0 of MenACWY control vaccination. Here the CDR3 DNA reads TGTGCCAGCAGTTACTCGTTAGGGACAGGGGGGTATACGCAGTATTTT. Translation: CASSYSLGTGGYTQYF.